The present T cell receptor (beta chain) was sequenced within a study of Graves' ophthalmopathy and Graves' hyperthyroidism. Looking at the study overall: The authors defined stable hyperthyroidism as no ophthalmopathy within 18 months of follow-up. Study results and limitations: The model's ophthalmopathy progression predictions had around 67% sensitivity and less than 85% specificity.

Investigators amplified TCR beta CDR3 regions from RNA transcripts. Investigators did first-round RT-PCR with HTBI primers, then second-round multiplex PCR. One entry per CDR3 protein results from TCRdb running MiXCR on the multiplex PCR reads. The table shows 580,000 or so distinct CDR3 sequences, with under 40% occurring only once. Excluded were patients with other autoimmune diseases, uncontrolled infections, pregnancy or lactation. CDR1 is GTSNPN, CDR2 SVGIG, per germline (reference sequence). The CDR3 has 10 amino acids. On this clonotype itself: What it binds is unknown.

The sequencing input was peripheral blood or thyroid tissue (not recorded which). This rearrangement joins TRBV30 to TRBJ2-2; no reliable D call. This TCR came from an adult man with Graves' hyperthyroidism. CDR3 in amino acids: CAVGPGELFF. In DNA, the CDR3 is TGTGCTGTCGGTCCCGGGGAGCTGTTTTTT.